This TCR beta chain is drawn from a study of T cell responses to AZD1222 COVID-19 vaccine (dated by TCRdb to the early 2020s). Background on the whole study: AZD1222 recipients with second doses at about 4 weeks or about 12 weeks were pooled, because spike-specific TCR depth and breadth did not differ between schedules. A total of 230 to 250 trial participants underwent TCR sequencing, of whom 207 had received two doses of AZD1222 and 26 had received two doses of the MenACWY control vaccine. Trial participants were enrolled by age into subgroups of 18-55, 56-69 and 70-plus years, and around 150, 29 and 61 TCR-sequenced participants, respectively, were included in these subgroups.

The time point label here, explained by the study, means: baseline before first vaccination. Samples from vaccinated people were obtained from the UK trials COV001 and COV002, which included a single-blind randomized controlled phase 2/3 trial of AZD1222 (ChAdOx1 nCoV-19) in healthy adults. Trial participant PBMC samples were collected at day 0 and day 28 after the second dose for TCRbeta chain sequencing. The CDR3 goes from the cysteine to the phenylalanine over 13 residues. Solely the CDR3 DNA is kept, with 39 bases framed from the first base. V drops 4 bases and J drops 8 bases, leaving 13 bases in between. Per the germline V gene (reference sequence), SGHNT is the CDR1 and YYREEE is the CDR2. The CDR3 regions of human TCRbeta chains were analyzed by immunosequencing. The original methods were these. Repertoire TCRs were matched against a reference library of SARS-CoV-2-specific TCRs generated with the MIRA antigen-specificity platform. Breadth was defined as the fraction of unique TCRs that were SARS-CoV-2-associated. Depth was defined as the fraction of total T cells that were SARS-CoV-2-associated. Using the MIRA data, each spike-specific TCR was assigned both to the spike region to which the TCR was reactive and to a CD4 or CD8 class. Log10-transformed breadth and depth values were compared by one-way ANOVA with Sidak's multiple comparisons tests. Drawn from immuneACCESS, this table holds only the in-frame rearrangements with V and J called that TCRdb kept. Clones are partly lost; checked studies trace under half to an unresolved V gene and leave the rest unexplained. That table gives V, J and clone size, and the DNA gave D and trimming. The sample data list about 120,000 clones, and just over 90% of these were observed just once. Jointly, the top ten make up roughly 4.7% of the sample.

About this clone: The antigen this receptor binds is unknown. No quality values exist for individual bases; no much larger clone is one base distant.

Broader findings and caveats from the paper: In the small 56-69-year group, the increase in depth fell short of significance, most likely because of low power. Conclusions about previously exposed vaccinees were limited because only six or seven AZD1222 recipients were SARS-CoV-2 seropositive at baseline. Participants were mostly white British and included more females than males, and it was suggested by the authors that clonal diversity may have been underestimated. After two AZD1222 doses, both the breadth and the depth of spike-specific TCRs were significantly higher than at day 0 and than in MenACWY recipients. The whole spike protein was spanned by vaccine-associated CD4 TCRs, and dominant responses were seen in regions 160-218 and 743-854. Reportedly, almost half of the unique spike-specific TCRs recognized epitopes lying outside the regions that are mutated in the B.1.351 and B.1.1.7 variants. Because no day 14 peak-response samples were available, the repertoires could be characterized only after the peak T cell response.

The chain employs TRBV5-4 and TRBJ2-1; the D gene is perhaps TRBD1, on 5 matching bases. The source material was peripheral blood, sampled on day 0 of AZD1222 vaccination. The source of this sequence is an adult in good health. In nucleotides, the sequence is TGTGCCAGCAGCGAGGAAGGGGTGGATGAGCAGTTCTTC. This is translated as CASSEEGVDEQFF.